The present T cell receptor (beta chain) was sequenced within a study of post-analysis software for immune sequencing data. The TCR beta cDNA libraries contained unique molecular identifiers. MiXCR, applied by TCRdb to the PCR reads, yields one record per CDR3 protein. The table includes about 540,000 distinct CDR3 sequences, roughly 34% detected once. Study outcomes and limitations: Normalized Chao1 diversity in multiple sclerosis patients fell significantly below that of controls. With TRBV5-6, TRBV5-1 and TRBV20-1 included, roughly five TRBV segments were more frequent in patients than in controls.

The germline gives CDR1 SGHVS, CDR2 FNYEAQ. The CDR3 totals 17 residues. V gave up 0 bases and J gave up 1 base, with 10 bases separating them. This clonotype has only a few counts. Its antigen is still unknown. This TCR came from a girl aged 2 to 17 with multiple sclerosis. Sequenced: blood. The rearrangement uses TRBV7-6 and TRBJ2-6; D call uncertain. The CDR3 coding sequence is TGTGCCAGCAGCTTAGCGTTGGTCGGATCTGGGGCCAACGTCCTGACTTTC. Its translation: CASSLALVGSGANVLTF.